This passage covers 28 T cell receptor beta chains from one sample sequenced in a study of blood T cell repertoires in COVID-19. The repertoire was sequenced with immunoSEQ multiplex PCR; TCRdb's copy has only in-frame clones and lacks some. The data hold 250,000 or so clones, with more than 75% observed a single time. The sequencing input was PBMCs or T cells enriched from blood (not recorded which). These receptors all come from a man between 35 and 55 years old who had recovered from COVID-19.

The rearrangement joins TRBV7-2 to TRBJ2-3, with D possibly TRBD1 on 7 matching bases. The V gene lost 0 bases and the J gene lost 4 bases, with 14 bases spanning the gap. From germline, CDR1 is SGHTA and CDR2 FQGNSA. The CDR3 has 16 amino acids. The chain's CDR3 is CASSLATTGTSDTQYF. The CDR3 coding sequence is TGTGCCAGCAGCTTAGCGACGACAGGGACTTCAGATACGCAGTATTTT.

The CDR3, as DNA: TGTGCCAGCAGCTTGGCAGGCCAGGTCTACCAGTTCTACGAGCAGTACTTC. This codes for CASSLAGQVYQFYEQYF. This chain joins TRBV5-6 and TRBJ2-7; D remains unclear. Germline V CDR1 and CDR2: SGHDT, YYEEEE. CDR3 length: 17 residues. V was clipped by 0 bases and J by 3 bases, with 19 bases between them.

Concerning this clone: One junction end disagrees with the germline gene, perhaps due to a read error. The V and J genes are TRBV7-7 and TRBJ2-3; 7 bases line up with TRBD2. The CDR3 extends over 15 amino acids. Germline loops: CDR1 SSHAT, CDR2 FNYEAQ (reference sequence). CDR3 in amino acids: CASSLLGGITDTQYF. In DNA, the CDR3 is TGTGCTAGCAGTCTTCTCGGGGGGATCACAGATACGCAGTATTTT.

The chain employs TRBV10-3 and TRBJ2-2, with TRBD2 identical over 9 bases. Germline V gives CDR1 ENHRY, CDR2 SYGVKD. CDR3 length: 17 residues. Germline trimming cut 4 bases from V and 0 bases from J; bases unmatched to any gene: 6. The CDR3 coding sequence is TGTGCCATCAGTGTAGCTAGCGGGACAACGAACACCGGGGAGCTGTTTTTT. Protein product: CAISVASGTTNTGELFF.

This clone occurred once. The chain employs TRBV9 and TRBJ2-3; TRBD2 matches at 11 bases. The CDR3 contains 16 residues. The ends lost 2 bases at V and 0 bases at J; junction bases unmatched: 2. The germline gives CDR1 SGDLS, CDR2 YYNGEE. CDR3 DNA: TGTGCCAGCAGCGTTAGCGGGAGGGTTAGCACAGATACGCAGTATTTT. Its protein is CASSVSGRVSTDTQYF.

This clone has a single count. The rearrangement joins TRBV6-1 to TRBJ2-7; D might be TRBD1 (5 bases). With 2 bases removed from V and 2 bases from J, the gap between germline ends came to 13 bases. CDR3 length equals 15 residues. Germline CDR1 reads MNHNS; CDR2 reads SASEGT. CDR3 coding DNA: TGTGCCAGCAGTGAACTTTTCAGGGCCCCCTACGAGCAGTACTTC. The encoded protein is CASSELFRAPYEQYF.

The genes are TRBV7-9 and TRBJ1-2; tentative D call: TRBD1 (6 bases). The V and J ends lost 5 bases and 4 bases respectively, with 17 bases between them. Germline V gene sequence: CDR1 SEHNR, CDR2 FQNEAQ (reference sequence). CDR3 length: 15 amino acids. CDR3 sequence reads: CASSAPRTAFYGYTF. The CDR3 bases are TGTGCCAGCAGCGCACCCCGGACAGCCTTCTATGGCTACACCTTC.

This clone appeared a few times. The chain combines TRBV7-2 with TRBJ1-4; possibly TRBD1 for D (6 bases). Germline V gives CDR1 SGHTA, CDR2 FQGNSA. The CDR3 has 15 residues. The V end lost 4 bases, the J end lost 10 bases, and 19 bases lay between the germline ends. CDR3: CASSSNRVIGGKLFF. The CDR3, as DNA: TGTGCCAGCAGCTCGAACAGGGTTATTGGGGGAAAACTGTTTTTT.

This sequence joins TRBV7-6 and TRBJ1-3; D unclear. V was cut by 2 bases and J by 0 bases, with 2 bases left in between. The CDR3 is 13 amino acids. CDR1 is SGHVS and CDR2 is FNYEAQ in the germline V gene. CDR3: CASSLYSGNTIYF. Written as DNA, the CDR3 is TGTGCCAGCAGCTTATACTCTGGAAACACCATATATTTT.

The gene calls are TRBV7-6 and TRBJ2-1; TRBD2 is a possible D gene (7 bases). Germline assignment: CDR1 SGHVS and CDR2 FNYEAQ. CDR3 size: 14 residues. V lost 10 bases and J 4 bases, leaving 17 bases between the germline ends. CDR3 sequence (DNA): TGTGCCACGACCGTCCGGGGGGCTTACAATGAGCAGTTCTTC. Its translation: CATTVRGAYNEQFF. The variable domain in full, completed from reference TRBV7-6 and TRBJ2-1, reads GAGVSQSPRYKVTKRGQDVALRCDPISGHVSLYWYRQALGQGPEFLTYFNYEAQQDKSGLPNDRFSAERPEGSISTLTIQRTEQRDSAMYRCATTVRGAYNEQFFGPGTRLTVL.

This chain connects TRBV28 to TRBJ1-1, with TRBD1 identical over 7 bases. CDR3 length: 15 residues. Germline V CDR1 and CDR2: MDHEN, SYDVKM. V shed 8 bases, J shed 1 base, and the junction held 10 bases outside the gene matches. The CDR3: CASEGGPGPNTEAFF. The CDR3 nucleotides are TGTGCCAGCGAAGGGGGCCCGGGCCCGAACACTGAAGCTTTCTTT.

The chain employs TRBV27 and TRBJ1-1, with a possible D match to TRBD1 (6 bases). The CDR3 extends over 15 amino acids. The V end was cut by 3 bases, the J end by 1 base, with 12 bases between. CDR1 and CDR2 (germline): MNHEY, SMNVEV (reference sequence). CDR3 nucleotides: TGTGCCAGCAGTTTCGGGGGGCTAGCGAACACTGAAGCTTTCTTT. Translation: CASSFGGLANTEAFF.

The chain is built from TRBV9 and TRBJ1-2; a weak D match, TRBD1 (5 bases). The CDR3 totals 14 residues. Germline assignment: CDR1 SGDLS and CDR2 YYNGEE. V gave up 0 bases and J gave up 3 bases, with 9 bases separating them. CDR3 coding DNA: TGTGCCAGCAGCGTAGCTGTCAGGGACTATGGCTACACCTTC. Protein sequence: CASSVAVRDYGYTF. The full variable domain, in which reference TRBV9 and TRBJ1-2 provide the parts outside the CDR3, is DSGVTQTPKHLITATGQRVTLRCSPRSGDLSVYWYQQSLDQGLQFLIQYYNGEERAKGNILERFSAQQFPDLHSELNLSSLELGDSALYFCASSVAVRDYGYTFGSGTRLTVV.

This chain joins TRBV6-1 and TRBJ2-7; TRBD2 aligns across 8 bases. The germline V gene has CDR1 MNHNS and CDR2 SASEGT. V was pared by 6 bases and J by 5 bases, with 18 bases of the junction left unmatched. The CDR3 runs 17 residues. The CDR3 nucleotides read TGTGCCAGCAGCGAATCGTCCCGGATAGCGGGGTACAACGAGCAGTACTTC. It is translated as CASSESSRIAGYNEQYF.

The V and J genes are TRBV29-1 and TRBJ1-1; D is unclear. Trimming shortened V by 4 bases and J by 0 bases, and 9 bases separated the two germline ends. Germline assignment: CDR1 SQVTM and CDR2 ANQGSEA. CDR3 size: 13 residues. CDR3 protein: CSVVQNMNTEAFF. CDR3 nucleotides: TGCAGCGTTGTACAAAACATGAACACTGAAGCTTTCTTT.

V and J are TRBV4-1 and TRBJ2-3; 11 bases match TRBD2. The germline V gene has CDR1 MGHRA and CDR2 YSYEKL. The V gene end was trimmed by 0 bases and the J gene end by 2 bases; junction bases not matched to a gene: 16. The CDR3 runs 21 residues. As DNA, the CDR3 is TGCGCCAGCAGCCAAGATTTTATTGGGGCTAGCGGGGGGACCGACACAGATACGCAGTATTTT. Its protein product is CASSQDFIGASGGTDTDTQYF.

The gene calls are TRBV2 and TRBJ2-7, with 12 bases fitting TRBD2. Germline CDR1 SNHLY, CDR2 FYNNEI. The CDR3 runs 16 residues. The trim removed 3 bases at V and 4 bases at J, leaving 7 bases unmatched. The chain's CDR3 is CASSDPTSGSLYEQYF. CDR3 bases: TGTGCCAGCAGTGACCCGACTAGCGGGAGTTTGTACGAGCAGTACTTC.

The CDR3 loop reads CASSQRNRGQEGYTF. CDR3 nucleotide sequence: TGTGCCAGCAGCCAACGAAACAGGGGGCAGGAGGGCTACACCTTC. The V and J genes are TRBV3-1 (or the pseudogene TRBV3-2) and TRBJ1-2; 9 bases fit TRBD1. Germline V gives CDR1 LGHDT, CDR2 YNNKEL (reference sequence). Trimming cost V 2 bases and J 8 bases; bases outside gene matches: 9. This CDR3 comprises 15 residues.

The CDR3 region has the DNA TGTGCCAGCAGCTTGGGCGGGACTTGGGAACACACCATATATTTT. Its protein is CASSLGGTWEHTIYF. This chain connects TRBV5-5 to TRBJ1-3; a weak D match, TRBD1 (5 bases). Trimming took 0 bases from V and 8 from J, leaving 15 bases between them. CDR1 is SGHKS and CDR2 is YYEKEE in the germline V gene (reference sequence). This CDR3 is built from 15 residues.

This sequence joins TRBV6-5 and TRBJ2-7; 7 bases match TRBD1. V was pared by 7 bases and J by 6 bases, with 12 bases of the junction left unmatched. Germline V CDR1 and CDR2: MNHEY, SVGAGI. CDR3 length: 14 amino acids. This chain's CDR3 is CASTPLQGPGEQYF. The DNA for the CDR3 is TGTGCCAGCACCCCCCTACAGGGGCCGGGCGAGCAGTACTTC.

The chain carries TRBV4-1 and TRBJ2-7; 7 bases map to TRBD2. Germline CDR1 MGHRA, CDR2 YSYEKL. The junction had 10 bases not matched to a gene; V was cut back by 3 bases and J by 5 bases. The CDR3 spans 15 residues. The CDR3 loop is CASSHTGLRLDEQYF. CDR3 in DNA: TGCGCCAGCAGCCACACGGGACTACGACTTGACGAGCAGTACTTC.

This clone appeared a single time. This rearrangement joins TRBV15 to TRBJ1-3, with D tentatively TRBD1 (6 bases). CDR3 length equals 17 residues. The V and J ends lost 0 bases and 4 bases respectively, with 16 bases between them. CDR1 is LNHNV and CDR2 is YYDKDF in the germline V gene (reference sequence). The CDR3 sequence: CATSRDYGGGDGNTIYF. DNA of the CDR3: TGTGCCACCAGCAGAGATTATGGGGGGGGCGACGGAAACACCATATATTTT.

The chain is built from TRBV9 and TRBJ2-1, with 9 nucleotides matching TRBD2. This CDR3 region has 19 residues. Per germline, CDR1 SGDLS and CDR2 YYNGEE. V shed 4 bases and J 4 bases; nucleotides not matched to a gene: 18. CDR3 loop: CASSPSGDWGAGGYNEQFF. The CDR3, as DNA: TGTGCCAGCAGCCCATCAGGGGACTGGGGAGCGGGGGGATACAATGAGCAGTTCTTC.

The chain carries TRBV2 and TRBJ2-2; 8 bases match TRBD2. The V gene's germline CDR1 is SNHLY and CDR2 FYNNEI. This CDR3 region has 15 residues. V was pared by 0 bases and J by 6 bases, with 3 bases of the junction left unmatched. The CDR3 protein is CASSEARGAAGELFF. CDR3 coding DNA: TGTGCCAGCAGTGAAGCGCGGGGGGCGGCCGGGGAGCTGTTTTTT.

V and J are TRBV18 and TRBJ1-6, with D possibly TRBD1 on 5 matching bases. CDR1 and CDR2 (germline): KGHSH, LQKENI. The ends were cut back, 0 bases at V and 8 bases at J, with 8 bases in the middle. This CDR3 has 14 residues. In DNA form, the CDR3 reads TGTGCCAGCTCACCACCAGGGGTTGATTCACCCCTCCACTTT. Translation gives CASSPPGVDSPLHF.

The rearrangement joins TRBV18 to TRBJ1-5; 8 bases are a match to TRBD1. Germline lookup yields CDR1 KGHSH and CDR2 LQKENI. V gave up 3 bases and J gave up 7 bases; unmatched junction bases: 2. This CDR3 region has 13 residues. DNA of the CDR3: TGTGCCAGCTCACCGACAGGGGAACAGCCCCAGCATTTT. Translating it yields CASSPTGEQPQHF.

This clone was picked up one time. The CDR3 loop reads CASSLALRGEKLFF. As DNA, the CDR3 is TGTGCCAGCAGCTTAGCGTTAAGGGGAGAAAAACTGTTTTTT. The chain recombines TRBV7-2 with TRBJ1-4, with a weak D call TRBD1 (5 bases). The length of the CDR3 is 14 residues. CDR1 and CDR2 from the germline V gene are SGHTA and FQGNSA. V gave up 0 bases and J gave up 8 bases, with 10 bases separating them.

This sequence joins TRBV18 and TRBJ1-1; TRBD1 matches 12 bases. The CDR3 has 15 residues. Germline CDR1 KGHSH, CDR2 LQKENI. V lost 3 bases, J lost 5 bases, and 4 bases stayed unmatched. The CDR3 region is CASSPWDRGQTEAFF. The DNA of the CDR3 is TGTGCCAGCTCACCCTGGGACAGGGGGCAAACTGAAGCTTTCTTT. Using reference TRBV18 and TRBJ1-1 for the parts outside the CDR3, the full variable domain is NAGVMQNPRHLVRRRGQEARLRCSPMKGHSHVYWYRQLPEEGLKFMVYLQKENIIDESGMPKERFSAEFPKEGPSILRIQQVVRGDSAAYFCASSPWDRGQTEAFFGQGTRLTVV.